Listed below are T cell receptor beta chains from one sample, sequenced in a study of Graves' ophthalmopathy and Graves' hyperthyroidism. From the multiplex PCR reads, TCRdb called clonotypes with MiXCR, one entry per CDR3 protein. The data contain roughly 610,000 distinct CDR3 sequences, 22% of them singletons. The sequencing input was peripheral blood. Receptors were obtained from a woman under 30 with stable Graves' hyperthyroidism. Some clones in this sample may be carry-over from other donors' samples. Both conserved end residues are part of each CDR3. D genes are given only for firm matches. Expanded clones get a size class; other rows say once, few or many, or leave the size out.

>many|.|TRBV6-5|TRBJ1-1
TGTGCCAGCAGTTACACCGGACCGAGGAACACTGAAGCTTTCTTT
CASSYTGPRNTEAFF
>many|TRBD1|TRBV27|TRBJ1-6
TGTGCCAGCAGTTTACGCCGGACAGGGTTGGGTTCACCCCTCCACTTT
CASSLRRTGLGSPLHF
>.|.|TRBV3-1|TRBJ2-2
TGTGCCAGTACGGGGGACGGGACCGGGGAGCTGTTTTTT
CASTGDGTGELFF
>many|.|TRBV5-1|TRBJ2-7
TGCGCCAGCAGCTTGGCCGCCGTTCCCTACGAGCAGTACTTC
CASSLAAVPYEQYF
>.|.|TRBV5-1|TRBJ1-5
TGCGCCAGCAGCTTGCCTCGGGACGGACTCAATCAGCCCCAGCATTTT
CASSLPRDGLNQPQHF
>few|.|TRBV2|TRBJ2-5
TGTGCCAGCAGTGATGGGGGCAAGGGGGTTTGGGAGACCCAGTACTTC
CASSDGGKGVWETQYF
>once|TRBD1|TRBV12-3/TRBV12-4|TRBJ1-1
TGTGCCAGCAGTCAGAGGGACAGGGAGAAAGCTTTCTTT
CASSQRDREKAFF
>.|TRBD1|TRBV6-2/TRBV6-3|TRBJ1-1
TGTGCCAGTCACCGGGACAGGGACACTGAAGCTTTCTTT
CASHRDRDTEAFF
>.|.|TRBV12-3/TRBV12-4|TRBJ1-2
TGTGCCAGCAGTTACCGGGGGCCTTATGGCTACACCTTC
CASSYRGPYGYTF
>many|.|TRBV6-2/TRBV6-3|TRBJ2-5
TGTGCCAGCAGTTACTCGACTAGTACCGAGACCCAGTACTTC
CASSYSTSTETQYF
>.|.|TRBV6-5|TRBJ1-1
TGTGCCAGCAGTTACTCTCTGGCAGGGTATACTGAAGCTTTCTTT
CASSYSLAGYTEAFF
>many|.|TRBV11-2|TRBJ1-2
TGTGCCAGCAGCTTAGGGGGTCCCCACTATGGCTACACCTTC
CASSLGGPHYGYTF
>many|TRBD1|TRBV6-1|TRBJ1-1
TGTGCCAGCAGACCTTTGGGACAGGGAGAAACTGAAGCTTTCTTT
CASRPLGQGETEAFF
>many|.|TRBV5-1|TRBJ2-6
TGTGCCAGCAGCTTGGGGGCCTCTGGGGCCAACGTCCTGACTTTC
CASSLGASGANVLTF